This entry lists 11 T cell receptor beta chains sequenced from one sample in a study of cytotoxic CD8 clonotypes in ibrutinib-treated CLL. The protocol was immunoSEQ multiplex PCR, while the TCRdb copy is restricted to in-frame clones and leaves out a portion. The table records about 200,000 clones, roughly 65% of them present only once. Sequenced here: PBMCs, sampled after 12 months of ibrutinib treatment. The receptors shown here come from a human donor with chronic lymphocytic leukemia.

J is TRBJ2-1 and V is TRBV7-2; D is perhaps TRBD2 (5 bases). The CDR3 is 15 amino acids. Per the germline V gene, CDR1 is SGHTA and CDR2 is FQGNSA. Trimming shortened V by 1 base and J by 4 bases, and 11 bases separated the two germline ends. The DNA for the CDR3 is TGTGCCAGCAGCTTAGTTCTAGCCGGATACAATGAGCAGTTCTTC. Translating it yields CASSLVLAGYNEQFF.

The chain employs TRBV7-9 and TRBJ1-4; D perhaps matches TRBD1 (5 bases). The germline CDR1 and CDR2 sequences are SEHNR and FQNEAQ (reference sequence). This CDR3 has 14 residues. Deletions cut 5 bases from V and 4 bases from J, with 11 bases between. The CDR3 DNA sequence: TGTGCCAGCAGCCTCGACAGTAGTAATGAAAAACTGTTTTTT. Its translation is CASSLDSSNEKLFF.

The genes are TRBV19 and TRBJ1-1, with unresolved D. Trimming shortened V by 4 bases and J by 0 bases, and 12 bases separated the two germline ends. CDR1 LNHDA and CDR2 SQIVND come from the germline V gene (reference sequence). This CDR3 has 15 amino acids. CDR3 coding DNA: TGTGCCAGTAGTAGTTGGCAGAACCTGAACACTGAAGCTTTCTTT. Translated, it gives CASSSWQNLNTEAFF.

The chain joins TRBV28 to TRBJ2-7, with 7 bases that match TRBD1. The CDR3 is 16 residues long. With 5 bases clipped from V and 2 bases from J, the junction kept 12 bases outside the gene matches. Germline-derived CDR1 and CDR2 are MDHEN and SYDVKM. CDR3 bases: TGTGCCAGCAGTCCCTCTTCGACAGGGAGTCCCTACGAGCAGTACTTC. Its translation is CASSPSSTGSPYEQYF.

This clone was recorded once. The chain carries TRBV21-1 and TRBJ2-7. TRBV21-1 is flagged as a pseudogene. The CDR3 consists of 16 residues. As DNA, the CDR3 is TGTGCCAGGACGAGGATTCGGACCCCACTCCCCTACGAGCAGTACTTC. Residues: CARTRIRTPLPYEQYF.

This clone was picked up one time. The chain links TRBV28 to TRBJ2-3; D may be TRBD2 (5 bases). V lost 3 bases and J 6 bases, leaving 16 bases between the germline ends. Germline values: CDR1 MDHEN, CDR2 SYDVKM. This CDR3 is 15 amino acids long. The CDR3 DNA reads TGTGCCAGCAGTTTCGCGGGCCCGAGGGCCGATACGCAGTATTTT. Its translation: CASSFAGPRADTQYF.

The V call is TRBV6-5, the J call TRBJ1-5, with TRBD1 matching 7 bases. This CDR3 comprises 15 residues. CDR1 and CDR2 (germline): MNHEY, SVGAGI. V lost 0 bases to trimming and J lost 6 bases; unmatched junction nucleotides: 5. CDR3 sequence reads: CASSYSTHRGQPQHF. CDR3 bases: TGTGCCAGCAGTTACTCGACTCACAGGGGTCAGCCCCAGCATTTT.

This rearrangement joins TRBV4-2 to TRBJ2-7; 8 bases map to TRBD2. CDR3 length equals 14 residues. The germline V gene encodes CDR1 LGHNA and CDR2 YNFKEQ. V trimming: 3 bases; J trimming: 0 bases; junction bases outside the gene matches: 1. DNA of the CDR3: TGTGCCAGCAGCCAGAGCGGGAGCTCCTACGAGCAGTACTTC. Its translation is CASSQSGSSYEQYF.

The genes are TRBV28 and TRBJ1-2, with D unclear. Germline CDR1 and CDR2: MDHEN and SYDVKM. The CDR3 loop spans 13 amino acids. V shed 2 bases and J shed 8 bases, with 12 bases lying between them. CDR3 sequence: CASSLIISVGYTF. CDR3 DNA: TGTGCCAGCAGTTTAATAATTTCAGTAGGCTACACCTTC.

CDR3 in DNA: TGTGCCAGCAGCCAAGGAAATTTCTATGGCTACACCTTC. Amino acids: CASSQGNFYGYTF. The chain is built from TRBV4-2 and TRBJ1-2; D ambiguous. The CDR3 covers 13 residues. V lost 1 base and J 4 bases, leaving 7 bases between the germline ends. CDR1 and CDR2 (germline): LGHNA, YNFKEQ.

CDR3: CASSQSTSAGYEQFF. For the CDR3, the DNA is TGTGCCAGCTCACAATCAACGTCGGCGGGGTATGAGCAGTTCTTC. The chain couples TRBV18 to TRBJ2-1; possible D gene TRBD2, 6 bases. Between the trimmed V and J ends, which lost 4 bases and 8 bases, there was a span of 18 bases. The CDR3 totals 15 residues. Germline values: CDR1 KGHSH, CDR2 LQKENI.